The clone carrying this TCR beta chain was counted a few times. The CDR3 contains 14 residues. With V trimmed by 6 bases and J by 0 bases, 5 bases remained unmatched. Germline loops: CDR1 LGHNA, CDR2 YNFKEQ. The data originate from a study of regulatory T cells in long-lasting Graves disease. Building the TCR beta libraries relied on iRepertoire HTBI primers, and CDR3 regions underwent Arm-PCR. Via MiXCR, TCRdb re-called the multiplex PCR reads, giving one row per CDR3 protein. The sample consists of over 200,000 distinct CDR3 sequences, 15% to 20% of them appearing once. Specified time point: newly diagnosed GD, antithyroid drugs for less than 3 months. With RNA extracted from PBMCs as input, the TCR library was made. These records were also assigned to another study, of T cells in Graves' hyperthyroidism and ophthalmopathy. That report notes: Newly diagnosed hyperthyroidism, duration under 2 months, in patients aged 18 to 65. Patients were excluded because of uncontrolled infection, other autoimmune disease, pregnancy or lactation.

The TCR sequence derives from a woman between 25 and 40 years old with Graves disease. The chain recombines TRBV4-2 with TRBJ2-7; the match to TRBD2 covers 7 bases. The sample in question was peripheral blood mononuclear cells (PBMCs), obtained at new diagnosis, from a patient treated with antithyroid drugs. The CDR3 DNA sequence: TGTGCCAGCAGTCCTAGCGGAGCCTCCTACGAGCAGTACTTC. Translating it yields CASSPSGASYEQYF.